The 5 T cell receptor beta chains below were found in one sample sequenced in a study of CD8 T cells in Susac syndrome. RNA, at about 0.45 to 1 ug, was reverse transcribed with random hexamers. TCRdb independently ran MiXCR on the immunoSEQ multiplex PCR reads; one entry per CDR3 protein. The repertoire includes about 300,000 distinct CDR3 sequences, roughly 90% of them detected once, and 0.18% sits in the top ten. The sequenced sample was CD8+ T cells from PBMCs. These receptors all come from a human donor with multiple sclerosis.

This clonotype occurred once. The chain carries TRBV29-1 and TRBJ2-3; the match to TRBD2 covers 11 bases. Germline V gene sequence: CDR1 SQVTM, CDR2 ANQGSEA. Germline trimming cut 6 bases from V and 6 bases from J; bases unmatched to any gene: 17. This CDR3 comprises 17 residues. The DNA for the CDR3 is TGCAGCGTACGTGGGCTAGCGGGGGGTACCTCGCTCGATACGCAGTATTTT. It encodes CSVRGLAGGTSLDTQYF.

This clonotype was recorded only once. The chain is built from TRBV29-1 and TRBJ2-2; 9 bases agree with TRBD1. Germline trimming cut 6 bases from V and 6 bases from J; bases unmatched to any gene: 2. CDR1 SQVTM and CDR2 ANQGSEA come from the germline V gene. The CDR3 has 12 amino acids. This chain's CDR3 is CSVGQGSGELFF. The CDR3 DNA is TGCAGCGTGGGACAGGGCTCCGGGGAGCTGTTTTTT.

The chain recombines TRBV6-2 or TRBV6-3 with TRBJ2-7, with D hard to call. Deletions cut 2 bases from V and 7 bases from J, with 9 bases between. Germline V lookup: CDR1 MNHEY, CDR2 SVGEGT. CDR3 size: 12 residues. The CDR3 region has the DNA TGTGCCAGCAGTTACCAGACCCGGGAGCAGTACTTC. It translates to CASSYQTREQYF.

The V and J genes are TRBV9 and TRBJ2-7; D perhaps matches TRBD2 (6 bases). V was pared by 0 bases and J by 5 bases, with 9 bases between. Germline V gives CDR1 SGDLS, CDR2 YYNGEE. The CDR3 totals 13 residues. The CDR3 coding sequence is TGTGCCAGCAGCGTAGCGGACTATGACGAGCAGTACTTC. Its translation: CASSVADYDEQYF.

The V call is TRBV27, the J call TRBJ2-7; D possibly corresponds to TRBD2 (6 bases). V shed 5 bases and J shed 3 bases, with 11 bases lying between them. The CDR3 has 13 residues. In germline, CDR1 is MNHEY, CDR2 SMNVEV (reference sequence). CDR3 region: CASSHGGSYEQYF. The CDR3 DNA reads as TGTGCCAGCAGTCATGGGGGGAGCTACGAGCAGTACTTC.